This T cell receptor beta chain was sequenced in a study of T cells after yellow fever vaccination. This CDR3 spans 15 amino acids. From germline, CDR1 is LGHNA and CDR2 YNFKEQ. J lost 8 bases, V lost 4 bases, and 11 bases had no gene match. MiXCR, run by TCRdb on the 5' RACE reads, gives a single entry per CDR3 protein. The profile shows around 360,000 distinct CDR3 sequences, around a tenth of them singletons. This clonotype was seen ten or more times. The sequence derives from a man in his late teens or twenties who received the YFV17D yellow fever vaccine. V and J are TRBV4-2 and TRBJ1-2, with 9 nucleotides matching TRBD1. Sequenced material: PBMCs, taken on the day of the first yellow fever vaccination. The CDR3 DNA is TGTGCCAGCAGCCGAACCGGGACAGGGCAAGGCGGCTACACCTTC. Translated, it gives CASSRTGTGQGGYTF.